This record concerns one T cell receptor (beta chain) sequence. Its target is unknown. Time point defined: week 35, safety follow-up. One vaccine dose held 300 ug of mutant IDH1 20-mer peptide and came with topical imiquimod. CDR3 length: 14 amino acids. With V trimmed by 3 bases and J by 5 bases, 4 bases remained unmatched. Germline V lookup: CDR1 ENHRY, CDR2 SYGVKD. This sample is drawn from a study of a mutant IDH1 vaccine in newly diagnosed glioma. General study results and limits: There seemed to be no relation between pseudoprogression and changes in top peripheral T cell clonotypes.

Here immunoSEQ multiplex PCR was the method, and the copy in TCRdb shows in-frame clones only, minus some. The profile shows about 64,000 clones, about 73% of them singletons. The specimen was PBMCs, collected from a glioma patient whose treatment included an IDH1 peptide vaccine. The origin of this receptor is a man aged 50 to 59 with glioma. The J gene is TRBJ1-1, the V gene TRBV10-3; TRBD1 agrees at 9 bases. The DNA of the CDR3 is TGTGCCATCAGTGAACAGGGGGCGGGAACTGAAGCTTTCTTT. Translated: CAISEQGAGTEAFF.